The 31 T cell receptor beta chains listed next were all sequenced from one sample in a study of cytomegalovirus exposure and HLA in healthy donors (TCRdb year 2017). The library was made by the immunoSEQ multiplex PCR assay. For the multiplex PCR, a mixture combining 60 forward primers for TCR Vbeta segments and 13 reverse primers for TCR Jbeta segments was used. Not all clones reach the TCRdb copy of this immuneACCESS table, which keeps in-frame sequences only. Checked studies attribute under half of the gap to unresolved V genes and leave the rest unexplained. Across this sample there are about 150,000 clones, with 60% to 85% seen only once. Roughly 3% of the sample is in the top ten clones. The specimen was PBMCs. All receptors come from a woman in her 50s in good health and CMV-seropositive.

This rearrangement joins TRBV27 to TRBJ2-2; 8 bases align to TRBD1. V shed 7 bases, J shed 1 base, and the junction held 5 bases outside the gene matches. Looked up from germline, CDR1 is MNHEY and CDR2 is SMNVEV (reference sequence). This CDR3 has 15 amino acids. The CDR3 nucleotides are TGTGCCAGCAACCCCGGGACAGGGAACACCGGGGAGCTGTTTTTT. It specifies CASNPGTGNTGELFF.

CDR3 DNA: TGTGCCAGCAGCGGCGTTTCCGGGACTCCCCGCTCTGGAAACACCATATATTTT. Amino acid sequence: CASSGVSGTPRSGNTIYF. The chain uses TRBV9 and TRBJ1-3, with a tentative D call TRBD1 (5 bases). The germline CDR1 and CDR2 sequences are SGDLS and YYNGEE. The CDR3 is 18 residues long. V was shortened by 3 bases and J by 0 bases, with 19 bases between the two germline ends.

The chain links TRBV6-1 to TRBJ2-7; TRBD1 agrees at 8 bases. Germline CDR1 is MNHNS and CDR2 is SASEGT. J lost 2 bases, V lost 6 bases, and 3 bases had no gene match. CDR3 length equals 13 residues. The CDR3 loop reads CASRGQGTYEQYF. CDR3 coding DNA: TGTGCCAGCAGAGGACAGGGAACCTACGAGCAGTACTTC.

The rearrangement joins TRBV7-9 to TRBJ1-3; D is possibly TRBD1 (5 bases). The germline V gene encodes CDR1 SEHNR and CDR2 FQNEAQ (reference sequence). The CDR3 consists of 16 residues. The V gene lost 5 bases and the J gene lost 1 base, with 15 bases spanning the gap. The chain's CDR3 is CASSPRRGSSGNTIYF. The CDR3 DNA is TGTGCCAGCAGCCCGCGCCGGGGGAGTTCTGGAAACACCATATATTTT.

This clone has a single count. The V and J genes are TRBV30 and TRBJ2-5, with 8 bases matching TRBD2. The length of the CDR3 is 14 residues. V dropped 2 bases and J dropped 1; count of bases not matched to a gene: 3. Germline V gene sequence: CDR1 GTSNPN, CDR2 SVGIG (reference sequence). The CDR3 spells CAWSPSGGQETQYF. CDR3 sequence (DNA): TGTGCCTGGAGTCCCAGCGGGGGCCAAGAGACCCAGTACTTC.

V is TRBV30 and J is TRBJ1-2; unclear D gene. The CDR3 runs to 15 residues. The ends were cut back, 3 bases at V and 4 bases at J, with 18 bases in the middle. The V gene's germline CDR1 is GTSNPN and CDR2 SVGIG (reference sequence). CDR3 loop: CAWSIPGSGSYGYTF. Here the CDR3 DNA reads TGTGCCTGGAGCATACCGGGATCCGGGAGCTATGGCTACACCTTC.

V is TRBV11-2 and J is TRBJ1-3; D may be TRBD1 (5 bases). V shed 5 bases and J shed 8 bases, with 16 bases lying between them. From germline, CDR1 is SGHAT and CDR2 FQNNGV. There are 14 residues in the CDR3. The CDR3 DNA reads as TGTGCCAGCAGCCCGGGGACTACCGGGGACACCATATATTTT. This translates into CASSPGTTGDTIYF.

The V gene is TRBV19, the J gene TRBJ2-1, with 9 bases identical to TRBD2. The CDR3 has 15 amino acids. The V gene's germline CDR1 is LNHDA and CDR2 SQIVND (reference sequence). In nucleotides, the CDR3 is TGTGCAACCTTACCCGGACTAGCGAGCCACAATGAGCAGTTCTTC. Protein product: CATLPGLASHNEQFF.

The V and J genes are TRBV5-5 and TRBJ1-1; 8 bases match TRBD1. The CDR3 sequence is 15 residues long. V dropped 0 bases and J dropped 4; count of bases not matched to a gene: 5. Germline V lookup: CDR1 SGHKS, CDR2 YYEKEE (reference sequence). The CDR3 DNA follows: TGTGCCAGCAGCTTGGCCCGGACAGGGCCCACTGAAGCTTTCTTT. Its translation is CASSLARTGPTEAFF.

In this sample, this clone turned up once. The chain carries TRBV5-6 and TRBJ2-3, with D possibly TRBD2 on 5 matching bases. The CDR3 covers 13 residues. Trimming pared 6 bases from V and 4 bases from J, leaving 12 bases between. Germline V CDR1 and CDR2: SGHDT, YYEEEE. In nucleotides, the CDR3 is TGTGCCAGCAACCCCCGGCGGGCAGATACGCAGTATTTT. This encodes CASNPRRADTQYF.

This clone was observed a handful of times. The V gene is TRBV12-5, the J gene TRBJ2-3; the match to TRBD1 covers 7 bases. This CDR3 is 15 amino acids long. J lost 1 base, V lost 2 bases, and 3 bases had no gene match. Germline loops: CDR1 LGHNT, CDR2 FRNRAP. CDR3 DNA sequence: TGTGCTAGTGGTTTGCCAGGACAGGGCACAGATACGCAGTATTTT. As protein: CASGLPGQGTDTQYF. The full variable domain, rest sourced from reference TRBV12-5 and TRBJ2-3, is DARVTQTPRHKVTEMGQEVTMRCQPILGHNTVFWYRQTMMQGLELLAYFRNRAPLDDSGMPKDRFSAEMPDATLATLKIQPSEPRDSAVYFCASGLPGQGTDTQYFGPGTRLTVL.

The J gene is TRBJ2-3, the V gene TRBV7-3, with 8 bases that match TRBD2. The CDR3 contains 17 residues. J was trimmed by 4 bases and V by 0 bases; bases with no gene match: 9. Germline assignment: CDR1 SGHTA and CDR2 FQGTGA. CDR3: CASSLTGGTGRADTQYF. The CDR3 nucleotides read TGTGCCAGCAGCTTAACGGGCGGGACCGGGAGGGCAGATACGCAGTATTTT.

This rearrangement joins TRBV30 to TRBJ1-2; possible D gene TRBD1, 6 bases. Per germline, CDR1 GTSNPN and CDR2 SVGIG (reference sequence). This CDR3 region has 13 residues. Trimming stripped 7 bases from V and 4 bases from J, with 16 bases between. CDR3 loop: CAFNPGVSYGYTF. The CDR3 DNA follows: TGTGCCTTTAACCCAGGGGTTAGCTATGGCTACACCTTC.

The J gene is TRBJ2-3, the V gene TRBV27, with 9 bases that match TRBD2. CDR1 is MNHEY, CDR2 SMNVEV, per germline (reference sequence). The CDR3 consists of 18 residues. V lost 6 bases to trimming and J lost 4 bases; unmatched junction nucleotides: 17. CDR3 nucleotide sequence: TGTGCCAGCAGCTGGGGACCGGGACTAGCTCCGAGGGCAGATACGCAGTATTTT. Residues: CASSWGPGLAPRADTQYF.

This chain links TRBV19 with TRBJ1-5; no firm D call. The CDR3 consists of 13 residues. CDR1 LNHDA and CDR2 SQIVND come from the germline V gene (reference sequence). Deletions cut 6 bases from V and 4 bases from J, with 10 bases between. The CDR3 reads CASSGGPNQPQHF. The CDR3 DNA sequence: TGTGCCAGTAGCGGAGGCCCTAATCAGCCCCAGCATTTT. The variable domain in full, completed from reference TRBV19 and TRBJ1-5, reads DGGITQSPKYLFRKEGQNVTLSCEQNLNHDAMYWYRQDPGQGLRLIYYSQIVNDFQKGDIAEGYSVSREKKESFPLTVTSAQKNPTAFYLCASSGGPNQPQHFGDGTRLSIL.

The chain is built from TRBV9 and TRBJ2-5, with 7 nucleotides matching TRBD1. Germline V lookup: CDR1 SGDLS, CDR2 YYNGEE. The CDR3 sequence is 17 residues long. The ends lost 5 bases at V and 0 bases at J; junction bases unmatched: 13. The CDR3 sequence is CASSGAKGQQYQETQYF. The CDR3 bases are TGTGCCAGCAGTGGGGCCAAGGGACAGCAGTACCAAGAGACCCAGTACTTC. The complete variable domain, with remaining parts taken from reference TRBV9 and TRBJ2-5, reads DSGVTQTPKHLITATGQRVTLRCSPRSGDLSVYWYQQSLDQGLQFLIQYYNGEERAKGNILERFSAQQFPDLHSELNLSSLELGDSALYFCASSGAKGQQYQETQYFGPGTRLLVL.

This sequence joins TRBV15 and TRBJ2-1, with 10 bases fitting TRBD2. With V trimmed by 0 bases and J by 4 bases, 0 bases remained unmatched. The CDR3 is made up of 15 amino acids. Germline CDR1 LNHNV, CDR2 YYDKDF (reference sequence). CDR3 DNA: TGTGCCACCAGCAGAGAACTAGCGGGATACAATGAGCAGTTCTTC. Protein product: CATSRELAGYNEQFF.

The rearrangement joins TRBV2 to TRBJ1-4, with 7 positions matching TRBD1. The CDR3 loop spans 15 amino acids. The germline CDR1 and CDR2 sequences are SNHLY and FYNNEI. The V gene end was trimmed by 5 bases and the J gene end by 1 base; junction bases not matched to a gene: 4. CDR3 DNA: TGTGCCAGCAGTCTTGACAGGGTAACTAATGAAAAACTGTTTTTT. Residues: CASSLDRVTNEKLFF. Full variable domain (rest looked up from reference TRBV2 and TRBJ1-4): EPEVTQTPSHQVTQMGQEVILRCVPISNHLYFYWYRQILGQKVEFLVSFYNNEISEKSEIFDDQFSVERPDGSNFTLKIRSTKLEDSAMYFCASSLDRVTNEKLFFGSGTQLSVL.

The V gene is TRBV5-1, the J gene TRBJ2-2; TRBD2 might be the D (6 bases). Trimming stripped 7 bases from V and 4 bases from J, with 17 bases between. CDR3 length equals 15 residues. Germline assignment: CDR1 SGHRS and CDR2 YFSETQ. This CDR3 is CASGMGLASTGELFF. In DNA, the CDR3 is TGCGCCAGCGGAATGGGACTGGCGAGCACCGGGGAGCTGTTTTTT.

CDR3 loop: CATSRGNRGEAFF. In nucleotides, the CDR3 is TGTGCCACCAGCAGAGGGAACAGGGGAGAAGCTTTCTTT. The chain has TRBV15 and TRBJ1-1, with TRBD1 identical over 7 bases. V was clipped by 1 base and J by 8 bases; unmatched bases: 4. The CDR3 loop spans 13 amino acids. Germline CDR1 and CDR2: LNHNV and YYDKDF (reference sequence).

This sequence joins TRBV11-3 and TRBJ2-7; 10 nucleotides match TRBD1. The V segment lost 5 bases and the J segment 5 bases; nucleotides outside the gene matches: 12. The germline gives CDR1 SGHNT, CDR2 YENEEA. CDR3 length equals 16 residues. CDR3 residues: CASSARLTGGFDEQYF. The CDR3 DNA is TGTGCCAGCAGCGCGCGTTTGACAGGGGGCTTTGACGAGCAGTACTTC.

The rearrangement links TRBV19 to TRBJ1-1; D remains ambiguous. This CDR3 is built from 15 residues. The germline CDR1 and CDR2 sequences are LNHDA and SQIVND (reference sequence). V was shortened by 8 bases and J by 3 bases, with 19 bases between the two germline ends. CDR3 residues: CASHAGSAGDTEAFF. CDR3 DNA: TGTGCCAGTCACGCCGGGAGCGCGGGTGACACTGAAGCTTTCTTT.

V is TRBV27 and J is TRBJ1-1; maybe TRBD1 (5 bases). V lost 0 bases to trimming and J lost 3 bases, with 11 bases between them. The length of the CDR3 is 15 residues. From germline, CDR1 is MNHEY and CDR2 SMNVEV (reference sequence). CDR3 bases: TGTGCCAGCAGTTTATCGGGGGGTTTGGACACTGAAGCTTTCTTT. Protein product: CASSLSGGLDTEAFF.

The J gene is TRBJ1-1, the V gene TRBV2; D is possibly TRBD1 (6 bases). Germline V gene data show CDR1 as SNHLY and CDR2 as FYNNEI. V lost 6 bases to trimming and J lost 10 bases, with 12 bases between them. The CDR3 contains 11 residues. CDR3 sequence: CASSQRGLAFF. Written as DNA, the CDR3 is TGTGCCAGCAGCCAAAGGGGGTTAGCTTTCTTT.

This clone was counted between two and nine times. The rearrangement links TRBV5-4 to TRBJ2-3; D may be TRBD1 (6 bases). The CDR3 spans 16 residues. The V end was cut by 4 bases, the J end by 3 bases, with 18 bases between. Germline CDR1 and CDR2: SGHNT and YYREEE (reference sequence). The CDR3 sequence: CASSPTGTKGTDTQYF. DNA for the CDR3: TGTGCCAGCAGCCCTACCGGGACAAAGGGGACAGATACGCAGTATTTT.

The chain couples TRBV5-1 to TRBJ2-1; 9 bases align to TRBD1. The CDR3 is 15 amino acids. CDR1 is SGHRS and CDR2 is YFSETQ in the germline V gene. Germline trimming cut 2 bases from V and 5 bases from J; bases unmatched to any gene: 5. The CDR3 region has the DNA TGCGCCAGCAGCTTAACAGGGGGCGATCACAATGAGCAGTTCTTC. It codes for CASSLTGGDHNEQFF. Based on the CDR3 plus reference TRBV5-1 and TRBJ2-1, the full variable domain is KAGVTQTPRYLIKTRGQQVTLSCSPISGHRSVSWYQQTPGQGLQFLFEYFSETQRNKGNFPGRFSGRQFSNSRSEMNVSTLELGDSALYLCASSLTGGDHNEQFFGPGTRLTVL.

The V and J genes are TRBV20-1 and TRBJ2-7; D gene ambiguous. Trimming stripped 8 bases from V and 1 base from J, with 6 bases between. Looked up from germline, CDR1 is DFQATT and CDR2 is SNEGSKA (reference sequence). This CDR3 has 10 amino acids. The CDR3 DNA sequence: TGCAGTTCCAGATCCTACGAGCAGTACTTC. It specifies CSSRSYEQYF.

This rearrangement joins TRBV5-1 to TRBJ2-1; TRBD2 matches at 7 bases. Germline CDR1 SGHRS, CDR2 YFSETQ. The CDR3 has 15 residues. V was clipped by 2 bases and J by 5 bases; unmatched bases: 7. The chain's CDR3 is CASSFWRGRNNEQFF. CDR3 bases: TGCGCCAGCAGCTTCTGGCGGGGGAGAAACAATGAGCAGTTCTTC. The full variable domain, with the rest looked up from reference TRBV5-1 and TRBJ2-1, is KAGVTQTPRYLIKTRGQQVTLSCSPISGHRSVSWYQQTPGQGLQFLFEYFSETQRNKGNFPGRFSGRQFSNSRSEMNVSTLELGDSALYLCASSFWRGRNNEQFFGPGTRLTVL.

The chain combines TRBV6-6 with TRBJ1-2, with 7 bases identical to TRBD1. From germline, CDR1 is MNHNY and CDR2 SVGAGI (reference sequence). The CDR3 sequence is 14 residues long. Trimming took 2 bases from V and 3 from J; bases not matched to a gene: 3. CDR3 bases: TGTGCCAGCAGTTACACTCAGGGGGACTATGGCTACACCTTC. Residues: CASSYTQGDYGYTF.

The sample holds a few counts of this clone. The gene calls are TRBV27 and TRBJ2-5; TRBD1 agrees at 10 bases. This CDR3 spans 16 amino acids. CDR1 MNHEY and CDR2 SMNVEV come from the germline V gene (reference sequence). With V trimmed by 3 bases and J by 5 bases, 9 bases remained unmatched. The CDR3 bases are TGTGCCAGCAGTTTCCGGACAGGGGGGAATTTTGAGACCCAGTACTTC. Translated: CASSFRTGGNFETQYF.

The chain carries TRBV4-3 and TRBJ1-1, with D possibly being TRBD1 (5 bases). This CDR3 spans 13 amino acids. CDR1 and CDR2 from the germline V gene are LGHNA and YSLEER. The V end lost 2 bases, the J end lost 4 bases, and 8 bases lay between the germline ends. The CDR3 DNA sequence: TGCGCCAGCAGCCAACAGGGAAGCACTGAAGCTTTCTTT. It codes for CASSQQGSTEAFF.